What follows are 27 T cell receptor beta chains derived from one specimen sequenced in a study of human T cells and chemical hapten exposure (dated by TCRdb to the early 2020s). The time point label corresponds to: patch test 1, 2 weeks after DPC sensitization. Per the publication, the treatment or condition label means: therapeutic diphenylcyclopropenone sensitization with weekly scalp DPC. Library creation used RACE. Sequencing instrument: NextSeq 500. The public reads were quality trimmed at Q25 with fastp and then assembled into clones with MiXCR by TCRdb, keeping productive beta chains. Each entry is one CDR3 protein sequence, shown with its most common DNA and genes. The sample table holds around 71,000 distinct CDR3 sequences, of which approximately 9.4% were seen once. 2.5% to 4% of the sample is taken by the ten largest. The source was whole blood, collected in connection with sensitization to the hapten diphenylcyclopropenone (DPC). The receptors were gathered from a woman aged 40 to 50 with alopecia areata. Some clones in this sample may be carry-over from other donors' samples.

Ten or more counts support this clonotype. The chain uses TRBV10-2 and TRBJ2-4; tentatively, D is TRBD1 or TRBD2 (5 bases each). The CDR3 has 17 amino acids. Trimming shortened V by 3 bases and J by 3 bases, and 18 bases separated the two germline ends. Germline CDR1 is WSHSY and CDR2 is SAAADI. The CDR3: CASSEGFGGMGKNIQYF. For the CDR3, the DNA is TGCGCCAGCAGTGAAGGGTTTGGGGGAATGGGCAAAAACATTCAGTACTTC.

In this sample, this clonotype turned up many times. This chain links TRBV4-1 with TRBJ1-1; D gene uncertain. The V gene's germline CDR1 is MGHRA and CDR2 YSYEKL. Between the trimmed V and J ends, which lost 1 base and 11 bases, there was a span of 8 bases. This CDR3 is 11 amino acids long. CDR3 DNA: TGCGCCAGCAGCCAAGCCCGACGGGCTTTCTTT. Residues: CASSQARRAFF.

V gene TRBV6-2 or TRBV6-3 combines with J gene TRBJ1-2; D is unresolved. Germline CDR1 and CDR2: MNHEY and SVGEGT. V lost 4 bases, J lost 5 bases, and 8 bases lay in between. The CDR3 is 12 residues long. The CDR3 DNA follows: TGTGCCAGCAGTTTTGAGAAATATGGCTACACCTTC. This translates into CASSFEKYGYTF.

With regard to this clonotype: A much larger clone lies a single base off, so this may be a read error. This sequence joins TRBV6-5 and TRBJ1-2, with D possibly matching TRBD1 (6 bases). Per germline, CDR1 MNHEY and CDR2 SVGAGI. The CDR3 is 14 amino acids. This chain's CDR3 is CASSYTQGRPPFAF. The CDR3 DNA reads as TGTGCCAGCAGTTACACCCAGGGGCGTCCACCCTTTGCCTTC.

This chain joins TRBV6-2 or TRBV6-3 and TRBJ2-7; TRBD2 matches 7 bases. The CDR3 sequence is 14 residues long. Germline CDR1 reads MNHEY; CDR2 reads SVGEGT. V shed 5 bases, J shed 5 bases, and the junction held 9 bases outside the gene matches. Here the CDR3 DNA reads TGTGCCAGCAGTGCCCCGGGACTAACTGACGAGCAGTACTTC. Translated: CASSAPGLTDEQYF.

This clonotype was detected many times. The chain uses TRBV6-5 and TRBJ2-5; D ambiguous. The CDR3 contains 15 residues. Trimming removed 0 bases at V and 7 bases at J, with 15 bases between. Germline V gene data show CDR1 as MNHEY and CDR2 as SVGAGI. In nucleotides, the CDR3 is TGTGCCAGCAGTTACTCGATTGGTCTGATCGGGACCCAGTACTTC. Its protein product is CASSYSIGLIGTQYF.

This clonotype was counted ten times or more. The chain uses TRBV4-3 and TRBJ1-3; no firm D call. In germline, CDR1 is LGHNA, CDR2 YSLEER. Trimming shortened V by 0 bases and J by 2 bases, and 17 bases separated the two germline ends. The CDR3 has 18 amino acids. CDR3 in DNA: TGCGCCAGCAGCCAAGAAGCGAGGGCCCCCGTAACTGGAAACACCATATATTTT. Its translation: CASSQEARAPVTGNTIYF.

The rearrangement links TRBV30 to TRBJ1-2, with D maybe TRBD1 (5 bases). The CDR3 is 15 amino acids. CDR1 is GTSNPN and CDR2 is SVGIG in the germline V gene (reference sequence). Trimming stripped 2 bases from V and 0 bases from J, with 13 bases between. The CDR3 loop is CAWSPRGRANYGYTF. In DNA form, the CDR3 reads TGTGCCTGGAGTCCCCGGGGCCGAGCTAACTATGGCTACACCTTC.

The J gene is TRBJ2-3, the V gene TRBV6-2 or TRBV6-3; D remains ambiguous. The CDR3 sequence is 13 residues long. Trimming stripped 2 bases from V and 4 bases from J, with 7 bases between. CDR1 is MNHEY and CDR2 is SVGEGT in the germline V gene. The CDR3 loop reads CASSYRWSDTQYF. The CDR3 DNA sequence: TGTGCCAGCAGTTACCGGTGGTCAGATACGCAGTATTTT.

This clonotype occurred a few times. CDR3 loop: CASSPRVDVKDTQYF. The CDR3 bases are TGCGCCAGCAGTCCCCGAGTGGACGTTAAAGATACGCAGTATTTT. The chain couples TRBV23-1 to TRBJ2-3; no firm D call. TRBV23-1 is identified as an open reading frame with a role that is uncertain. CDR3 length: 15 amino acids. V gave up 4 bases and J gave up 5 bases, with 16 bases separating them.

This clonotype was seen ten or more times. CDR3 nucleotides: TGTGCCAGCAGCTTAAAGGTTTCGGTGAACACTGAAGCTTTCTTT. It yields the protein CASSLKVSVNTEAFF. The J gene is TRBJ1-1, the V gene TRBV7-4; no firm D call. The germline gives CDR1 SGHVT, CDR2 SQSDAQ. This CDR3 is built from 15 residues. V shed 2 bases and J shed 0 bases, with 10 bases lying between them.

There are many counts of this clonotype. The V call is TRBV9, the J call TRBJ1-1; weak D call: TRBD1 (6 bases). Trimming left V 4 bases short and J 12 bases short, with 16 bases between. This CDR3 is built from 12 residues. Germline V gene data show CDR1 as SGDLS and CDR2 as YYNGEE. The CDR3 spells CASSPGTGPTFF. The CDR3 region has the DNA TGTGCCAGCAGCCCCGGAACAGGGCCAACTTTCTTT.

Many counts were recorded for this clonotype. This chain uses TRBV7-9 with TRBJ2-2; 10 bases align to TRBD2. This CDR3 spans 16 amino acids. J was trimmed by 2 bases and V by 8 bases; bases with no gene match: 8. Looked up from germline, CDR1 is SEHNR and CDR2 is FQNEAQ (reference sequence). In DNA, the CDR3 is TGTGCCAGCCCAAAAGGACTAGCGGTAAACACCGGGGAGCTGTTTTTT. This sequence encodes CASPKGLAVNTGELFF.

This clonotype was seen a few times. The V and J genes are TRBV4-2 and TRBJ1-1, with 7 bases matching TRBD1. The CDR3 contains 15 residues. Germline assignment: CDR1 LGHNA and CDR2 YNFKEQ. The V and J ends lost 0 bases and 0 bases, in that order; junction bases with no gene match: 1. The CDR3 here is CASSQEGQMNTEAFF. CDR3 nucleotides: TGTGCCAGCAGCCAAGAGGGACAGATGAACACTGAAGCTTTCTTT.

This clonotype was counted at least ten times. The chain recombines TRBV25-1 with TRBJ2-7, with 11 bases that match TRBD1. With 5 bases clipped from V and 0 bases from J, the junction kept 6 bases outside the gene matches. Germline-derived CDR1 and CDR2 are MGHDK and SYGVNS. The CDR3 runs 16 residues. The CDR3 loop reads CASSQPGQGGSYEQYF. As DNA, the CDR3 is TGTGCCAGCAGTCAACCGGGACAGGGGGGCTCCTACGAGCAGTACTTC.

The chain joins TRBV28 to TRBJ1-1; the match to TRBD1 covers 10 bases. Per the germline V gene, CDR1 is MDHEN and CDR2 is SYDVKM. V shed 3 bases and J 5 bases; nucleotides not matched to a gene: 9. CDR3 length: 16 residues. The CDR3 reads CASSFIRTGGVTEAFF. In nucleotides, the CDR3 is TGTGCCAGCAGTTTCATCAGGACAGGGGGTGTAACTGAAGCTTTCTTT. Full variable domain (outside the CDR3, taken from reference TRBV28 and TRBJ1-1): DVKVTQSSRYLVKRTGEKVFLECVQDMDHENMFWYRQDPGLGLRLIYFSYDVKMKEKGDIPEGYSVSREKKERFSLILESASTNQTSMYLCASSFIRTGGVTEAFFGQGTRLTVV.

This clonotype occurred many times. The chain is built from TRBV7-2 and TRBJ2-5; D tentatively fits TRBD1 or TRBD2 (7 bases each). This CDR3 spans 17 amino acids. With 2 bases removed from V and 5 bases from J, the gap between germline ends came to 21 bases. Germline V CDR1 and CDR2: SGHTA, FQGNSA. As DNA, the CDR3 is TGTGCCAGCAGCTTAAACGCAGGGGGAGGGTATATGGAGACCCAGTACTTC. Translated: CASSLNAGGGYMETQYF.

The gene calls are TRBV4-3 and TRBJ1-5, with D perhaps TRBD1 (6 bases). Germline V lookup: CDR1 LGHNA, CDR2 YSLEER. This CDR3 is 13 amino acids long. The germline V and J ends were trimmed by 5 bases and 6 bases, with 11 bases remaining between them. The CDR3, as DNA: TGCGCCAGCAGCTCGGGGGGCGGTCAGCCCCAGCATTTT. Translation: CASSSGGGQPQHF.

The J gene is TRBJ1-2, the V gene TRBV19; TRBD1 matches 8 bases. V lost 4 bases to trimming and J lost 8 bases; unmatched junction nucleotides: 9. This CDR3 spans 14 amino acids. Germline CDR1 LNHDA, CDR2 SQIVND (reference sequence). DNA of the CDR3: TGTGCCAGTAGTACCTCGACAGGGGTTGGCGGCTACACCTTC. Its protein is CASSTSTGVGGYTF. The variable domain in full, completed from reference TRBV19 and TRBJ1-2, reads DGGITQSPKYLFRKEGQNVTLSCEQNLNHDAMYWYRQDPGQGLRLIYYSQIVNDFQKGDIAEGYSVSREKKESFPLTVTSAQKNPTAFYLCASSTSTGVGGYTFGSGTRLTVV.

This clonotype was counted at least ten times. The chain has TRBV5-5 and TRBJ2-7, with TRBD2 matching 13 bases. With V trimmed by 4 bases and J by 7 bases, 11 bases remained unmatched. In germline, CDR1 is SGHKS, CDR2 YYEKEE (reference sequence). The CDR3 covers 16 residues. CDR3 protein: CASSPTWGLAGREQYF. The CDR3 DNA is TGTGCCAGCAGCCCTACCTGGGGACTAGCGGGGAGGGAGCAGTACTTC.

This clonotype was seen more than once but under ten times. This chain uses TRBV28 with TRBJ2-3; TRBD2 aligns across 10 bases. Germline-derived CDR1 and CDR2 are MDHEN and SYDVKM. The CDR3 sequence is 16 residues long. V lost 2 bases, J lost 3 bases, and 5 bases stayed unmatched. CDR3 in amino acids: CASSLPEAGGTDTQYF. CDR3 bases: TGTGCCAGCAGTTTACCGGAAGCGGGGGGGACAGATACGCAGTATTTT. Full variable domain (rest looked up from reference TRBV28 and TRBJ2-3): DVKVTQSSRYLVKRTGEKVFLECVQDMDHENMFWYRQDPGLGLRLIYFSYDVKMKEKGDIPEGYSVSREKKERFSLILESASTNQTSMYLCASSLPEAGGTDTQYFGPGTRLTVL.

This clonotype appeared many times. CDR3 sequence: CASSIGSRGAGANVLTF. The CDR3 DNA reads TGTGCCAGTAGTATAGGCAGTCGGGGAGCTGGGGCCAACGTCCTGACTTTC. This chain links TRBV19 with TRBJ2-6; the D gene is possibly TRBD2 (5 bases). The germline V and J ends were trimmed by 1 base and 2 bases, with 12 bases remaining between them. The CDR3 runs 17 residues. Germline loops: CDR1 LNHDA, CDR2 SQIVND (reference sequence).

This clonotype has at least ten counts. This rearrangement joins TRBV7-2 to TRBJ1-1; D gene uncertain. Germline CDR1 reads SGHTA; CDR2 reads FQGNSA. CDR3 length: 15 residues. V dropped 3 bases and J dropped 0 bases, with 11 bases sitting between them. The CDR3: CASSFLPLMNTEAFF. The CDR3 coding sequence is TGTGCCAGCAGCTTCCTCCCGCTTATGAACACTGAAGCTTTCTTT.

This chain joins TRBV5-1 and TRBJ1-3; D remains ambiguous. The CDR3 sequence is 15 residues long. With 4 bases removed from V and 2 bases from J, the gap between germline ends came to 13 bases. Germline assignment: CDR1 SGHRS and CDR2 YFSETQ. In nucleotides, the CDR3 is TGCGCCAGCAGCCCTGACGGGTTCCCTGGAAACACCATATATTTT. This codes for CASSPDGFPGNTIYF. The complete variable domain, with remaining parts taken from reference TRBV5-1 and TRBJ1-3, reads KAGVTQTPRYLIKTRGQQVTLSCSPISGHRSVSWYQQTPGQGLQFLFEYFSETQRNKGNFPGRFSGRQFSNSRSEMNVSTLELGDSALYLCASSPDGFPGNTIYFGEGSWLTVV.

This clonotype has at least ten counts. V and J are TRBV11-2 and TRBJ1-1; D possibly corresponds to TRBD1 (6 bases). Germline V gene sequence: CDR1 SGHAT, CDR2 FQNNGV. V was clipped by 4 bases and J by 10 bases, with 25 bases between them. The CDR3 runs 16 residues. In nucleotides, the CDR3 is TGTGCCAGCAGCTCTCTTGGTAAGGACCCAGGGGTCGGAGCTTTCTTT. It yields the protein CASSSLGKDPGVGAFF.

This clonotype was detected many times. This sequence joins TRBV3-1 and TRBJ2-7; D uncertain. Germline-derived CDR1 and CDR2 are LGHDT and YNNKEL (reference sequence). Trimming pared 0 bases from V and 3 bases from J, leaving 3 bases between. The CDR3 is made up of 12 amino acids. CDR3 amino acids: CASSQEGYEQYF. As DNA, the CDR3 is TGTGCCAGCAGCCAAGAGGGCTACGAGCAGTACTTC.

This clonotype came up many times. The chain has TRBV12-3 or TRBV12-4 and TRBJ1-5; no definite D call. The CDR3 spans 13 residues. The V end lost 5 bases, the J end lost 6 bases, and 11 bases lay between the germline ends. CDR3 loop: CASSENEGQPQHF. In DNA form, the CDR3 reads TGTGCCAGCAGTGAAAACGAGGGTCAGCCCCAGCATTTT.